The 16 T cell receptor beta chains reported below all come from one sample, sequenced in a study of blood T cell repertoires in COVID-19. The table came from immunoSEQ multiplex PCR; TCRdb's copy has only in-frame clones and leaves some out. Of around 310,000 clones in the sample, around 91% are singletons; the top ten hold around 1%. Sequenced input: peripheral blood. The origin of the receptors is a woman in her forties with COVID-19, enrolled during active disease.

V gene TRBV28 combines with J gene TRBJ2-3; maybe TRBD2 (6 bases). The V gene's germline CDR1 is MDHEN and CDR2 SYDVKM. The length of the CDR3 is 16 residues. The V end lost 5 bases, the J end lost 0 bases, and 15 bases lay between the germline ends. The CDR3 region has the DNA TGTGCCAGCAGTGAATCCGTTAGCGGAAGCACAGATACGCAGTATTTT. Encoded protein: CASSESVSGSTDTQYF.

J is TRBJ1-2 and V is TRBV28; TRBD1 agrees at 8 bases. V was pared by 3 bases and J by 8 bases, with 5 bases of the junction left unmatched. Germline values: CDR1 MDHEN, CDR2 SYDVKM. This CDR3 spans 13 amino acids. CDR3 residues: CASSFRRGHGYTF. The CDR3 nucleotides are TGTGCCAGCAGTTTCCGCAGGGGGCACGGCTACACCTTC.

V and J are TRBV29-1 and TRBJ1-5; tentative D call: TRBD1 (5 bases). This CDR3 region has 12 residues. Trimming stripped 6 bases from V and 3 bases from J, with 9 bases between. The V gene's germline CDR1 is SQVTM and CDR2 ANQGSEA. The DNA of the CDR3 is TGCAGCGTCGGGGGAGCCAATCAGCCCCAGCATTTT. It is translated as CSVGGANQPQHF. Together with reference TRBV29-1 and TRBJ1-5, the CDR3 gives the full variable domain: SAVISQKPSRDICQRGTSLTIQCQVDSQVTMMFWYRQQPGQSLTLIATANQGSEATYESGFVIDKFPISRPNLTFSTLTVSNMSPEDSSIYLCSVGGANQPQHFGDGTRLSIL.

V and J are TRBV6-2 or TRBV6-3 and TRBJ1-5; no firm D call. The CDR3 runs to 14 residues. With 4 bases removed from V and 9 bases from J, the gap between germline ends came to 16 bases. Germline CDR1 and CDR2: MNHEY and SVGEGT. The CDR3 DNA sequence: TGTGCCAGCAGTTCCCGCAGCGAACGGGTGCCCCAGCATTTT. Translation gives CASSSRSERVPQHF.

This chain connects TRBV5-1 to TRBJ2-2; TRBD1 is a possible D gene (6 bases). The CDR3 loop spans 15 amino acids. Germline V gene data show CDR1 as SGHRS and CDR2 as YFSETQ. Deletions cut 4 bases from V and 3 bases from J, with 13 bases between. For the CDR3, the DNA is TGCGCCAGCAGCCCGGACAGCTATCACACCGGGGAGCTGTTTTTT. Translating gives CASSPDSYHTGELFF.

The V call is TRBV7-3, the J call TRBJ2-3; no firm D call. Trimming pared 3 bases from V and 0 bases from J, leaving 13 bases between. The CDR3 consists of 16 residues. Germline V gene lookup returns CDR1 SGHTA and CDR2 FQGTGA. The chain's CDR3 is CASSFRLGSSTDTQYF. In DNA form, the CDR3 reads TGTGCCAGCAGCTTTCGACTTGGTTCTAGCACAGATACGCAGTATTTT.

The chain combines TRBV5-1 with TRBJ2-7, with D possibly being TRBD1 (6 bases). Per germline, CDR1 SGHRS and CDR2 YFSETQ. The V gene lost 1 base and the J gene lost 2 bases, with 7 bases spanning the gap. This CDR3 is built from 13 residues. The CDR3 DNA reads TGCGCCAGCAGCTTGCAGGGGCCCTACGAGCAGTACTTC. Its translation: CASSLQGPYEQYF.

The chain carries TRBV27 and TRBJ2-7; 13 bases are shared with TRBD2. Germline lookup yields CDR1 MNHEY and CDR2 SMNVEV (reference sequence). CDR3 size: 15 residues. The junction had 4 bases not matched to a gene; V was cut back by 2 bases and J by 6 bases. The CDR3 protein is CASSLRGLAGVEQYF. The DNA of the CDR3 is TGTGCCAGCAGTTTACGCGGACTAGCGGGAGTCGAGCAGTACTTC.

This clone came up once. The chain employs TRBV23-1 and TRBJ1-4, with a possible D match to TRBD1 (5 bases). TRBV23-1 is placed among ORFs of uncertain function. V shed 3 bases and J shed 6 bases, with 20 bases lying between them. This CDR3 has 17 residues. CDR3 sequence reads: CASSHWKGNGFDEKLFF. The CDR3 nucleotides read TGCGCCAGCAGTCATTGGAAGGGGAACGGTTTCGATGAAAAACTGTTTTTT.

CDR3 DNA sequence: TGTGCCAGCAGACAACTAGTCTTCACTGAAGCTTTCTTT. This gives the protein CASRQLVFTEAFF. This sequence joins TRBV28 and TRBJ1-1; no clear D gene. Trimming removed 6 bases at V and 4 bases at J, with 12 bases between. Germline V CDR1 and CDR2: MDHEN, SYDVKM. The CDR3 is 13 amino acids.

This clone was seen just once. The rearrangement links TRBV27 to TRBJ1-2, with D maybe TRBD1 (6 bases). The CDR3 is 14 amino acids. The V end lost 2 bases, the J end lost 6 bases, and 13 bases lay between the germline ends. Looked up from germline, CDR1 is MNHEY and CDR2 is SMNVEV (reference sequence). CDR3: CASSLIGSGDGYTF. The CDR3 bases are TGTGCCAGCAGTTTAATTGGGTCAGGGGATGGCTACACCTTC.

This clone was recorded a few times. This chain connects TRBV14 to TRBJ2-7; D gene ambiguous. The ends were cut back, 2 bases at V and 3 bases at J, with 11 bases in the middle. This CDR3 comprises 14 residues. Germline assignment: CDR1 SGHDN and CDR2 FVKESK. This CDR3 reads CASSQSTVFYEQYF. CDR3 DNA: TGTGCCAGCAGCCAATCCACAGTTTTCTACGAGCAGTACTTC.

The chain employs TRBV9 and TRBJ2-1; D perhaps matches TRBD1 (7 bases). Trimming removed 3 bases from V and 3 bases from J, with 13 bases in between. Per germline, CDR1 SGDLS and CDR2 YYNGEE. The CDR3 has 15 residues. The CDR3 sequence: CASSGGGGVYNEQFF. CDR3 bases: TGTGCCAGCAGCGGAGGGGGCGGGGTCTACAATGAGCAGTTCTTC.

In this sample, this clone turned up once. The rearrangement uses TRBV28 and TRBJ1-4; D possibly corresponds to TRBD1 (5 bases). V was shortened by 0 bases and J by 8 bases, with 13 bases between the two germline ends. Germline V gives CDR1 MDHEN, CDR2 SYDVKM. This CDR3 comprises 15 residues. The CDR3 nucleotides read TGTGCCAGCAGTTTATGGGGGCTAGGACGAGAAAAACTGTTTTTT. This sequence encodes CASSLWGLGREKLFF.

V is TRBV5-1 and J is TRBJ2-1, with a tentative D call TRBD1 (6 bases). From germline, CDR1 is SGHRS and CDR2 YFSETQ. The V end lost 3 bases, the J end lost 12 bases, and 28 bases lay between the germline ends. The CDR3 is 17 amino acids. DNA for the CDR3: TGCGCCAGCAGCTGGGTAATAGGGCAGGGGCCCCTTAGCCTGCAGTTCTTC. Translation gives CASSWVIGQGPLSLQFF.

Comments on this clone: Other DNA variants within this sample encode the same CDR3. This sequence joins TRBV18 and TRBJ1-5, with 11 nucleotides matching TRBD1. Germline V gene sequence: CDR1 KGHSH, CDR2 LQKENI. Trimming removed 3 bases from V and 5 bases from J; junction bases left unmatched: 3. CDR3 length equals 15 residues. CDR3: CASSPGTGGDQPQHF. The CDR3 nucleotides are TGTGCCAGCTCACCCGGGACAGGGGGGGATCAGCCCCAGCATTTT.